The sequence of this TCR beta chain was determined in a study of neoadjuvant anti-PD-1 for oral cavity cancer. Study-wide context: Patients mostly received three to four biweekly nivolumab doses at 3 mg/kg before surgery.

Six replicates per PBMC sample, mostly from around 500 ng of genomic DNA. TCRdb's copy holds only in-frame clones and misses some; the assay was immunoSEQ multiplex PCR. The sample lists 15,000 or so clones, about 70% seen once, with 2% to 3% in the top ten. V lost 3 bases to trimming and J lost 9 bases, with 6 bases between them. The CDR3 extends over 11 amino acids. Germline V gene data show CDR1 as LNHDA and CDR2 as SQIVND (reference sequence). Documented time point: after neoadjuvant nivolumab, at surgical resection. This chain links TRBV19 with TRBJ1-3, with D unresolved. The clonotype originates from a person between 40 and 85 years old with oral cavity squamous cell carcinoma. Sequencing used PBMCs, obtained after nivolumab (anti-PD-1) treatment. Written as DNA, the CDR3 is TGTGCCAGTAGTATTCGAGCCACCATATATTTT. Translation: CASSIRATIYF.